This TCR beta chain came from a study of regulatory T cells in long-lasting Graves disease. Note on this clonotype: What it binds is not known.

The germline V gene encodes CDR1 DFQATT and CDR2 SNEGSKA (reference sequence). The V segment lost 5 bases and the J segment 0 bases; nucleotides outside the gene matches: 8. The CDR3 extends over 17 amino acids. Time point indicated: persistent/refractory GD, antithyroid drugs over 5 years with positive TRAb. The TCR library used RNA extracted from PBMCs. Roughly 9 milliliters of peripheral blood went into EDTA tubes. Overall study results and limits: Among samples with persistent disease, TRBV28, TRBJ1-2 and TRBJ2-5 were favored.

HTBI primers from iRepertoire and Arm-PCR of CDR3 regions yielded the TCR beta libraries. Original methodology: Across samples, about 56 TRBV and around 14 TRBJ segments were found. TCRdb called the multiplex PCR reads again in MiXCR, with one record for every CDR3 protein. The authors' filters were not applied to this entry. This sample has about 460,000 distinct CDR3 sequences; approximately 23% occur once, and the top ten carry roughly 14%. Specimen: peripheral blood mononuclear cells (PBMCs), collected when the disease was refractory, from a patient treated with antithyroid drugs. The chain employs TRBV20-1 and TRBJ1-5, with 12 bases that match TRBD1. The clonotype comes from a female donor with Graves disease. CDR3 bases: TGCAGTGCTTCCGGGACAGGGGGCTTGTATAGCAATCAGCCCCAGCATTTT. Protein sequence: CSASGTGGLYSNQPQHF.